This T cell receptor beta chain originates from a study of Graves' ophthalmopathy and Graves' hyperthyroidism. Overall study: The collection of peripheral blood took place at initial diagnosis, before any treatment.

Germline CDR1 and CDR2: MNHNS and SASEGT. This CDR3 has 16 residues. With 7 bases removed from V and 2 bases from J, the gap between germline ends came to 18 bases. Amplified TCR beta CDR3 regions were obtained using RNA transcripts as template. HTBI primers were used in a first-round RT-PCR, which preceded a second-round multiplex PCR. TCRdb called the multiplex PCR reads again in MiXCR, with one record for every CDR3 protein. The sample lists 150,000 to 200,000 distinct CDR3 sequences, 39% occurring once. Where ophthalmopathy was present, donors had moderate-to-severe activity, CAS ≥3, NOSPECS ≥4 and duration under 3 months. Diagnosis relied on clinical symptoms, serum thyroxine, TRAb, thyroid ultrasound and orbital computed tomography. Isolation of PBMCs was performed using 10 ml of fresh peripheral blood.

The source is a man aged 30 to 39 with Graves' ophthalmopathy. This chain links TRBV6-1 with TRBJ1-5; D is ambiguous. Sequenced material: peripheral blood. The CDR3 loop reads CASNKIQGRGNQPQHF. The CDR3 DNA sequence: TGTGCCAGCAACAAAATACAAGGTAGGGGCAATCAGCCCCAGCATTTT.